Listed below are T cell receptor beta chains from one sample, sequenced in a study of regulatory T cells in long-lasting Graves disease. MiXCR, run by TCRdb on the multiplex PCR reads, gives a single entry per CDR3 protein. The table includes over 400,000 distinct CDR3 sequences, approximately 14% detected once. The sample was also linked to a second study, of T cells in Graves' hyperthyroidism and ophthalmopathy.

Sequenced here: peripheral blood mononuclear cells (PBMCs), sampled at new diagnosis, from a patient treated with antithyroid drugs. The receptors derive from a woman aged 45-65 years with Graves disease. The CDR3 runs from the conserved cysteine through the conserved F or W. D genes are given only for firm matches. Not every row has a clone size; where given, it reads once, few, many or a size class.

D gene: -
V gene: TRBV6-1
clone size: few
J gene: TRBJ2-7
CDR3 DNA: TGTGCCAGCAGTGAGGAGCAGGAGGACGAGCAGTACTTC
CDR3 protein: CASSEEQEDEQYF

D gene: TRBD2
V gene: TRBV5-5
clone size: -
J gene: TRBJ2-3
CDR3 DNA: TGCGCCAGCAGCCTAACGGGGGGGGCTTGGGGCACAGATACGCAGTATTTT
CDR3 protein: CASSLTGGAWGTDTQYF

D gene: -
V gene: TRBV6-2/TRBV6-3
clone size: many
J gene: TRBJ2-1
CDR3 DNA: TGTGCCAGCAGTGTACGTCTAGTATCTGAGCAGTTCTTC
CDR3 protein: CASSVRLVSEQFF

D gene: TRBD1
V gene: TRBV5-5
clone size: -
J gene: TRBJ2-1
CDR3 DNA: TGTGCCAGCAGCTTGAACTCTTTTACAGGGGGCCGATACAACGAGCAGTTCTTC
CDR3 protein: CASSLNSFTGGRYNEQFF

D gene: -
V gene: TRBV18
clone size: many
J gene: TRBJ2-3
CDR3 DNA: TGTGCCAGCTCACCACAGAACGGTGGGGAAGGTACGCAGTATTTT
CDR3 protein: CASSPQNGGEGTQYF

D gene: -
V gene: TRBV27
clone size: few
J gene: TRBJ2-2
CDR3 DNA: TGTGCCAGCAGTTTGAACAGGGCAGGCACCGGGGAGCTGTTTTTT
CDR3 protein: CASSLNRAGTGELFF

D gene: -
V gene: TRBV11-2
clone size: few
J gene: TRBJ2-1
CDR3 DNA: TGTGCCAGCAGCTTACCGGGACCGAACAATGAGCAGTTCTTC
CDR3 protein: CASSLPGPNNEQFF

D gene: -
V gene: TRBV29-1
clone size: few
J gene: TRBJ1-2
CDR3 DNA: TGCAGCGTTGAAATGAGGGGCTCTGGCTACACCTTC
CDR3 protein: CSVEMRGSGYTF

D gene: TRBD1
V gene: TRBV2
clone size: many
J gene: TRBJ1-5
CDR3 DNA: TGTGCCAGCAGTGAAGCGCTGCAGGGGGTCAATCAGCCCCAGCATTTT
CDR3 protein: CASSEALQGVNQPQHF

D gene: -
V gene: TRBV24-1
clone size: few
J gene: TRBJ2-5
CDR3 DNA: TGTGCCACCAGTGATTTGCTCAGCTCGAGTCCAGAGACCCAGTACTTC
CDR3 protein: CATSDLLSSSPETQYF

D gene: TRBD2
V gene: TRBV28
clone size: many
J gene: TRBJ2-3
CDR3 DNA: TGTGCCAGCAGTTTACTAGCGGACTCACCAGATACGCAGTATTTT
CDR3 protein: CASSLLADSPDTQYF

D gene: -
V gene: TRBV7-9
clone size: many
J gene: TRBJ2-4
CDR3 DNA: TGTGCCAGCAGCTTAGAGGAGGGCGGGTACATTCAGTACTTC
CDR3 protein: CASSLEEGGYIQYF

D gene: TRBD2
V gene: TRBV24-1
clone size: few
J gene: TRBJ2-1
CDR3 DNA: TGTGCCACCAGTGTGGGACCTAGCGGGAGCCCCCCCTACAATGAGCAGTTCTTC
CDR3 protein: CATSVGPSGSPPYNEQFF

D gene: -
V gene: TRBV28
clone size: many
J gene: TRBJ2-7
CDR3 DNA: TGTGCCAGCAGTTTCCACCAGGGATTGGCCTACGAGCAGTACTTC
CDR3 protein: CASSFHQGLAYEQYF

D gene: TRBD1
V gene: TRBV6-2/TRBV6-3
clone size: -
J gene: TRBJ1-4
CDR3 DNA: TGTGCCAGCAGTGGACCAGGGGGCCGTTATAATGAAAAACTGTTTTTT
CDR3 protein: CASSGPGGRYNEKLFF

D gene: -
V gene: TRBV28
clone size: -
J gene: TRBJ2-7
CDR3 DNA: TGTGCCAGCGGTGGAGGGGTTAACGAGCAGTACTTC
CDR3 protein: CASGGGVNEQYF

D gene: TRBD2
V gene: TRBV9
clone size: many
J gene: TRBJ2-2
CDR3 DNA: TGTGCCAGCAGCTCGGGACTAGCTGGGGCCCTAAACACCGGGGAGCTGTTTTTT
CDR3 protein: CASSSGLAGALNTGELFF

D gene: TRBD2
V gene: TRBV6-1
clone size: -
J gene: TRBJ2-7
CDR3 DNA: TGTGCCAGCAGTGACCCTCGGGCTAGCGGGAGTGGATACGAGCAGTACTTC
CDR3 protein: CASSDPRASGSGYEQYF

D gene: -
V gene: TRBV4-1
clone size: many
J gene: TRBJ2-5
CDR3 DNA: TGCGCCAGCAGCCTTGAACGAGGCGGGGCTCAAGAGACCCAGTACTTC
CDR3 protein: CASSLERGGAQETQYF

D gene: TRBD1
V gene: TRBV20-1
clone size: many
J gene: TRBJ1-1
CDR3 DNA: TGCAGTGCAAGGACAGGGGCAGTGAACACTGAAGCTTTCTTT
CDR3 protein: CSARTGAVNTEAFF

D gene: -
V gene: TRBV2
clone size: many
J gene: TRBJ2-5
CDR3 DNA: TGTGCCAGCAGTTCCAGACAGGTCCAAGAGACCCAGTACTTC
CDR3 protein: CASSSRQVQETQYF

D gene: -
V gene: TRBV6-1
clone size: -
J gene: TRBJ2-4
CDR3 DNA: TGTGCCACACGCGCCGGGGGAGGTTCCAAAAACATTCAGTACTTC
CDR3 protein: CATRAGGGSKNIQYF

D gene: -
V gene: TRBV9
clone size: -
J gene: TRBJ1-1
CDR3 DNA: TGTGCCAGCAGCGTAGGGATCAACACTGAAGCTTTCTTT
CDR3 protein: CASSVGINTEAFF

D gene: -
V gene: TRBV12-3/TRBV12-4
clone size: many
J gene: TRBJ2-7
CDR3 DNA: TGTGCCAGCAGTTTCGAGTTAAACATTGCCGACGAGCAGTACTTC
CDR3 protein: CASSFELNIADEQYF

D gene: TRBD1
V gene: TRBV19
clone size: few
J gene: TRBJ1-4
CDR3 DNA: TGTGCCAGTACCCGCCGCCGGGACAGCTCTAATGAAAAACTGTTTTTT
CDR3 protein: CASTRRRDSSNEKLFF

D gene: -
V gene: TRBV28
clone size: -
J gene: TRBJ1-1
CDR3 DNA: TGTGCCAGCTACTCGAGGAACACTGAAGCTTTCTTT
CDR3 protein: CASYSRNTEAFF

D gene: -
V gene: TRBV2
clone size: few
J gene: TRBJ1-6
CDR3 DNA: TGTGCCAGCTCCGAATATAGCAGGGCCTCACCCCTCCACTTT
CDR3 protein: CASSEYSRASPLHF

D gene: TRBD2
V gene: TRBV7-9
clone size: many
J gene: TRBJ2-5
CDR3 DNA: TGTGCCAGCAGCCAGGGACTAGCAGTGGAGACCCAGTACTTC
CDR3 protein: CASSQGLAVETQYF

D gene: TRBD2
V gene: TRBV12-3/TRBV12-4
clone size: many
J gene: TRBJ2-7
CDR3 DNA: TGTGCCAGCAGTTCCCCTAGCGGGGGCTCCTACGAGCAGTACTTC
CDR3 protein: CASSSPSGGSYEQYF

D gene: -
V gene: TRBV6-1
clone size: -
J gene: TRBJ2-7
CDR3 DNA: TGTGCCAGCAGTGTCGATCCTCTCATCTACGAGCAGTACTTC
CDR3 protein: CASSVDPLIYEQYF

D gene: -
V gene: TRBV3-1
clone size: few
J gene: TRBJ2-7
CDR3 DNA: TGTGCCAGCAGCTTCAGGGGTTACGAGCAGTACTTC
CDR3 protein: CASSFRGYEQYF

D gene: TRBD1
V gene: TRBV30
clone size: few
J gene: TRBJ1-6
CDR3 DNA: TGTGCCTGGAGTGTGGGACAGGGGTATAATTCACCCCTCCACTTT
CDR3 protein: CAWSVGQGYNSPLHF

D gene: -
V gene: TRBV28
clone size: few
J gene: TRBJ1-2
CDR3 DNA: TGTGCCAGCAGTTCCAGCACAAACTATGGCTACACCTTC
CDR3 protein: CASSSSTNYGYTF

D gene: TRBD1
V gene: TRBV27
clone size: many
J gene: TRBJ1-2
CDR3 DNA: TGTGCCAGCAGTTTCTACAGGGGCCCTAACTATGGCTACACCTTC
CDR3 protein: CASSFYRGPNYGYTF

D gene: TRBD1
V gene: TRBV6-2/TRBV6-3
clone size: many
J gene: TRBJ2-3
CDR3 DNA: TGTGCCAGCAGTGACGGGACAGAGCAAAACACAGATACGCAGTATTTT
CDR3 protein: CASSDGTEQNTDTQYF

D gene: -
V gene: TRBV20-1
clone size: many
J gene: TRBJ2-5
CDR3 DNA: TGCAGTGCTAGTGCTACAGCCGAGACCCAGTACTTC
CDR3 protein: CSASATAETQYF

D gene: -
V gene: TRBV3-1
clone size: -
J gene: TRBJ2-1
CDR3 DNA: TGTGCCAGCAGCCAAGATCAAGAGGGATGGGACGAGCAGTTCTTC
CDR3 protein: CASSQDQEGWDEQFF

D gene: TRBD1
V gene: TRBV18
clone size: few
J gene: TRBJ2-2
CDR3 DNA: TGTGCCAGCTCACCGGGACAGGGAGTCGGCGGGGAGCTGTTTTTT
CDR3 protein: CASSPGQGVGGELFF

D gene: TRBD1
V gene: TRBV28
clone size: many
J gene: TRBJ2-3
CDR3 DNA: TGTGCCAGCAGTTTATATGGGGGACAGGGGGAAGATACGCAGTATTTT
CDR3 protein: CASSLYGGQGEDTQYF

D gene: -
V gene: TRBV6-4
clone size: few
J gene: TRBJ2-7
CDR3 DNA: TGTGCCAGCTCCCTACTTTCGCCCCTTTCACGGGACGAGCAGTACTTC
CDR3 protein: CASSLLSPLSRDEQYF

D gene: -
V gene: TRBV5-6
clone size: few
J gene: TRBJ1-1
CDR3 DNA: TGTGCCAGCAGCTGGGGTGTTTCAGGGTCCACTGAAGCTTTCTTT
CDR3 protein: CASSWGVSGSTEAFF

D gene: -
V gene: TRBV7-2
clone size: many
J gene: TRBJ2-3
CDR3 DNA: TGTGCCAGCAGCCAAACGGCGGGGTCAGATACGCAGTATTTT
CDR3 protein: CASSQTAGSDTQYF

D gene: TRBD1
V gene: TRBV19
clone size: few
J gene: TRBJ2-3
CDR3 DNA: TGTGCCAGTAGTGTACTACTCGGACAGGTCGGGATCGATACGCAGTATTTT
CDR3 protein: CASSVLLGQVGIDTQYF

D gene: TRBD2
V gene: TRBV7-9
clone size: many
J gene: TRBJ2-1
CDR3 DNA: TGTGCCAGCAGCCCGCTACCGGGAGGGCCTGTGGGCAATGAGCAGTTCTTC
CDR3 protein: CASSPLPGGPVGNEQFF

D gene: -
V gene: TRBV19
clone size: -
J gene: TRBJ1-5
CDR3 DNA: TGTGCCAGTACCGCCGGGCCTGGCAATCAGCCCCAGCATTTT
CDR3 protein: CASTAGPGNQPQHF

D gene: -
V gene: TRBV19
clone size: -
J gene: TRBJ1-1
CDR3 DNA: TGTGCCAGTAGTTTGACACAGGAAACTGAAGCTTTCTTT
CDR3 protein: CASSLTQETEAFF

D gene: -
V gene: TRBV4-1
clone size: few
J gene: TRBJ1-6
CDR3 DNA: TGCGCCAGCAGCCAAACTACACCGGGGGATTCACCCCTCCACTTT
CDR3 protein: CASSQTTPGDSPLHF

D gene: TRBD1
V gene: TRBV6-5
clone size: few
J gene: TRBJ2-7
CDR3 DNA: TGTGCCAGCAGTTACGAGGGGACAGGGGTCACCTACGAGCAGTACTTC
CDR3 protein: CASSYEGTGVTYEQYF

D gene: -
V gene: TRBV12-3/TRBV12-4
clone size: many
J gene: TRBJ1-5
CDR3 DNA: TGTGCCAGCAGTTTATTGTTTAATCAGCCCCAGCATTTT
CDR3 protein: CASSLLFNQPQHF